This T cell receptor (beta chain) comes out of a study of T cells after yellow fever vaccination. Study results and limitations: The CD4 and CD8 compartments had a small share of their clonotypes in common.

TCRdb called the 5' RACE reads again in MiXCR, with one record for every CDR3 protein. The data contain nearly 550,000 distinct CDR3 sequences, 15% to 20% of them singletons. Worth noting for this clonotype: Its antigen is undetermined.

This receptor was identified in a man in his thirties or forties who received the YFV17D yellow fever vaccine. The sequencing used PBMCs, collected 15 days after the yellow fever booster vaccination.

In DNA, the CDR3 is TGTGCCAGCAGCTTGCGGCTAGCGGACAATGAGCAGTTCTTC. Amino acids: CASSLRLADNEQFF. V and J are TRBV5-6 and TRBJ2-1; 7 bases fit TRBD2. This CDR3 is 14 amino acids long. Germline V gene lookup returns CDR1 SGHDT and CDR2 YYEEEE. Germline trimming cut 1 base from V and 5 bases from J; bases unmatched to any gene: 3.